This TCR beta chain was observed in a study of blood T cell repertoires in COVID-19. Assay: immunoSEQ multiplex PCR; the TCRdb copy retains only in-frame clones and omits some. The repertoire has about 210,000 clones, around 87% of them found once; the top ten carry around 3.1%. This receptor was identified in a man aged 60-69 years with acute or convalescent COVID-19. Sample: peripheral blood.

CDR3 loop: CASSQKGTLAGAYGYTF. As DNA, the CDR3 is TGTGCCAGCAGCCAAAAGGGAACGTTGGCGGGGGCCTATGGCTACACCTTC. V gene TRBV7-9 combines with J gene TRBJ1-2, with a weak D call TRBD1 (6 bases). Trimming cost V 5 bases and J 4 bases, with 23 bases left between them. Germline CDR1 is SEHNR and CDR2 is FQNEAQ (reference sequence). CDR3 length equals 17 residues.